This T cell receptor beta chain stems from a study of cytomegalovirus exposure and HLA in healthy donors. Germline CDR1 and CDR2: MDHEN and SYDVKM. V dropped 3 bases and J dropped 7 bases, with 21 bases sitting between them. This CDR3 contains 16 residues. Study-wide results and caveats: The authors enumerated some 170 TCR beta chains as linked to cytomegalovirus. Rarity characterized most TCR sequences, yet some public TCRs appeared in many donors.

In the case of this clone: Its antigen is currently unknown.

Sequencing used immunoSEQ multiplex PCR; TCRdb keeps in-frame clones, though not all of them. The repertoire holds about 130,000 clones, with about 87% as singletons. This chain joins TRBV28 and TRBJ1-2; perhaps TRBD1 as D (5 bases). This receptor was identified in a woman in her twenties or thirties in good health and CMV-seropositive. Sequenced material: PBMCs. CDR3 in amino acids: CASSLMSTAPIFGYTF. As DNA, the CDR3 is TGTGCCAGCAGTTTGATGTCGACAGCCCCTATCTTTGGCTACACCTTC.